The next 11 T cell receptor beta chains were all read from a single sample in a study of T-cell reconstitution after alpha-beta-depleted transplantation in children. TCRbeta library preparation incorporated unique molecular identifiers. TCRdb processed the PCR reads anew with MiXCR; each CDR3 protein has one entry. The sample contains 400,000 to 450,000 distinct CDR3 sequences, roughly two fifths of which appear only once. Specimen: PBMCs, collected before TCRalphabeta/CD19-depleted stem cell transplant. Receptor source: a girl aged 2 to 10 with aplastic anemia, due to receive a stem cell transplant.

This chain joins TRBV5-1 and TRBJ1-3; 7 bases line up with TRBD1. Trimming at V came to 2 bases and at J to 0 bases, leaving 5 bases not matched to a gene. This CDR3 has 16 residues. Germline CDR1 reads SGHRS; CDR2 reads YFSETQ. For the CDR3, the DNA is TGCGCCAGCAGCTTAACAGGGGCCAACTCTGGAAACACCATATATTTT. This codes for CASSLTGANSGNTIYF. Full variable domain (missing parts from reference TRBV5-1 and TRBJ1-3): KAGVTQTPRYLIKTRGQQVTLSCSPISGHRSVSWYQQTPGQGLQFLFEYFSETQRNKGNFPGRFSGRQFSNSRSEMNVSTLELGDSALYLCASSLTGANSGNTIYFGEGSWLTVV.

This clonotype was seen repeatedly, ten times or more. The DNA for the CDR3 is TGCAGCGTGGGCGGGGTGTCGGCCTACAATGAGCAGTTCTTC. It specifies CSVGGVSAYNEQFF. V and J are TRBV29-1 and TRBJ2-1; a weak D match, TRBD2 (6 bases). This CDR3 contains 14 residues. V was cut by 6 bases and J by 2 bases, with 14 bases left in between. Per germline, CDR1 SQVTM and CDR2 ANQGSEA.

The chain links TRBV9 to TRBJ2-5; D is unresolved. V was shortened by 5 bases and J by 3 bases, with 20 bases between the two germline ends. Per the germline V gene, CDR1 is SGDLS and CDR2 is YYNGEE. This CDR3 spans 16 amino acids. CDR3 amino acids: CASSLRWGNPEETQYF. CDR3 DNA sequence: TGTGCCAGCAGTCTTCGATGGGGTAATCCGGAAGAGACCCAGTACTTC. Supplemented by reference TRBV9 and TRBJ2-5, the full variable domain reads DSGVTQTPKHLITATGQRVTLRCSPRSGDLSVYWYQQSLDQGLQFLIQYYNGEERAKGNILERFSAQQFPDLHSELNLSSLELGDSALYFCASSLRWGNPEETQYFGPGTRLLVL.

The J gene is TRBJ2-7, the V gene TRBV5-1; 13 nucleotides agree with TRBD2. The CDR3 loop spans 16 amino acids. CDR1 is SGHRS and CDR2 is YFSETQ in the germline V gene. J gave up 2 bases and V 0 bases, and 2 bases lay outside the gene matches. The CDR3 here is CASSLELAGGPYEQYF. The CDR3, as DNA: TGCGCCAGCAGCTTGGAACTAGCGGGAGGGCCCTACGAGCAGTACTTC. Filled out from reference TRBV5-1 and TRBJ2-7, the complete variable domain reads KAGVTQTPRYLIKTRGQQVTLSCSPISGHRSVSWYQQTPGQGLQFLFEYFSETQRNKGNFPGRFSGRQFSNSRSEMNVSTLELGDSALYLCASSLELAGGPYEQYFGPGTRLTVT.

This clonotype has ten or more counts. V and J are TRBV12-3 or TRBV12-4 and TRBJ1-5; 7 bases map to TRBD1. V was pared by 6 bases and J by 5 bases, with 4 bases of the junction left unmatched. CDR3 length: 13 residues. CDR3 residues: CASSRQGHQPQHF. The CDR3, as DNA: TGTGCCAGCAGCCGACAGGGCCATCAGCCCCAGCATTTT.

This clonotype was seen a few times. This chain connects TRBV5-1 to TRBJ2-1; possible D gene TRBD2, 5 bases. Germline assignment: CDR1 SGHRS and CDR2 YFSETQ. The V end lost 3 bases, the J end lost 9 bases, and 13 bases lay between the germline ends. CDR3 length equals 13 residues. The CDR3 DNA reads TGCGCCAGCAGCTCGGGTCTGAGCGGTGAGCAGTTCTTC. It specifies CASSSGLSGEQFF.

The DNA for the CDR3 is TGTGCCAGCAGATTACGTAGCGGGTGGGACACCGGGGAGCTGTTTTTT. Amino acids: CASRLRSGWDTGELFF. J is TRBJ2-2 and V is TRBV28; 7 nucleotides match TRBD2. V gave up 6 bases and J gave up 3 bases; unmatched junction bases: 10. CDR3 length equals 16 residues. Looked up from germline, CDR1 is MDHEN and CDR2 is SYDVKM.

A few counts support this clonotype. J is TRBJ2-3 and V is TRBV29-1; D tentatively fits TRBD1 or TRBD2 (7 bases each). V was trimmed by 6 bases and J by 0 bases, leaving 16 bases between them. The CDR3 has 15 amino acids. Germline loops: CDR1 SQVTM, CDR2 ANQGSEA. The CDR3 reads CSVRPQGGSTDTQYF. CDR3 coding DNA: TGCAGCGTCAGACCTCAGGGGGGGAGCACAGATACGCAGTATTTT.

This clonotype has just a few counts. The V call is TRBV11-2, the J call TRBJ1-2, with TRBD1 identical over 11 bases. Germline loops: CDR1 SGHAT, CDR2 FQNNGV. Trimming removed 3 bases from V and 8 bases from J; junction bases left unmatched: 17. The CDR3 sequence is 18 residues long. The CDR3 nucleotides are TGTGCCAGCAGCTTCTACACCTCGGGACAGGGGGAAGCTGGAGGCTACACCTTC. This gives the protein CASSFYTSGQGEAGGYTF.

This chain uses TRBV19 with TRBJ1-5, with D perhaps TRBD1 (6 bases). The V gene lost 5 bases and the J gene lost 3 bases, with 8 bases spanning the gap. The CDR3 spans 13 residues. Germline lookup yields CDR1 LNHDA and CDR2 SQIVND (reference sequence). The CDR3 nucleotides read TGTGCCAGTAGTCAGGGGAACAATCAGCCCCAGCATTTT. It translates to CASSQGNNQPQHF.

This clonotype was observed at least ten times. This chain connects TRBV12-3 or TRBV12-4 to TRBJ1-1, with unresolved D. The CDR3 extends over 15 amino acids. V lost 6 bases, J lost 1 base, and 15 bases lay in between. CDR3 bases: TGTGCCAGCAGACTTCGGGGAAACCCGAACACTGAAGCTTTCTTT. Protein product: CASRLRGNPNTEAFF.